This entry lists 9 T cell receptor beta chains sequenced from one sample in a study of OX40 agonist ivuxolimab in advanced cancers. Clones were read by immunoSEQ multiplex PCR, and TCRdb kept only the in-frame ones, dropping some. This sample yields 60,000 to 85,000 clones, of which roughly 80% are seen a single time; 1.6% belongs to the top ten. The sequencing used CD4+ or CD8+ T cells sorted from blood, collected in a trial of the OX40 agonist ivuxolimab. The receptors were sampled from an adult with an advanced solid tumor such as melanoma, head and neck, liver or kidney cancer.

The rearrangement links TRBV6-1 to TRBJ1-1; no reliable D call. Trimming took off 8 bases at V and 0 bases at J, with 10 bases between the two ends. The CDR3 has 13 amino acids. The germline V gene encodes CDR1 MNHNS and CDR2 SASEGT. In DNA form, the CDR3 reads TGTGCCAGCGCTCACAGCATGAACACTGAAGCTTTCTTT. Translation gives CASAHSMNTEAFF.

V and J are TRBV18 and TRBJ2-7; 10 bases agree with TRBD2. Germline V gene data show CDR1 as KGHSH and CDR2 as LQKENI. Losses at the gene ends were 2 bases for V and 4 bases for J; bases not matched to a gene: 11. The CDR3 has 17 residues. The CDR3 DNA follows: TGTGCCAGCTCACCAAAGGCTAGCGGGGGAGCTTCATACGAGCAGTACTTC. Translation: CASSPKASGGASYEQYF.

This chain links TRBV11-2 with TRBJ1-3, with 7 bases that match TRBD1. Germline trimming cut 5 bases from V and 4 bases from J; bases unmatched to any gene: 2. Germline V lookup: CDR1 SGHAT, CDR2 FQNNGV. The length of the CDR3 is 13 residues. CDR3 residues: CASSRTGGNTIYF. The CDR3 DNA reads as TGTGCCAGCAGCCGGACAGGCGGAAACACCATATATTTT.

The genes are TRBV5-5 and TRBJ2-5; a weak D match, TRBD1 (5 bases). V gave up 0 bases and J gave up 6 bases, with 15 bases separating them. The CDR3 totals 15 residues. Germline V lookup: CDR1 SGHKS, CDR2 YYEKEE (reference sequence). The CDR3 sequence: CASSLAGLLGQTQYF. In DNA, the CDR3 is TGTGCCAGCAGCTTGGCGGGCTTGCTGGGGCAGACCCAGTACTTC.

V gene TRBV29-1 combines with J gene TRBJ2-4, with D uncertain. Trimming stripped 7 bases from V and 6 bases from J, with 13 bases between. The CDR3 spans 12 residues. The germline V gene has CDR1 SQVTM and CDR2 ANQGSEA. The CDR3 here is CSAEAESNIQYF. CDR3 DNA sequence: TGCAGCGCAGAGGCCGAATCAAACATTCAGTACTTC.

The chain carries TRBV6-5 and TRBJ2-2; D gene ambiguous. Germline V gene sequence: CDR1 MNHEY, CDR2 SVGAGI. Trimming stripped 6 bases from V and 5 bases from J, with 7 bases between. This CDR3 region has 12 residues. The CDR3 protein is CASSRSTGELFF. CDR3 DNA sequence: TGTGCCAGCAGCCGGAGTACCGGGGAGCTGTTTTTT.

The rearrangement uses TRBV11-3 and TRBJ1-1; D unclear. This CDR3 spans 14 amino acids. Germline CDR1 is SGHNT and CDR2 is YENEEA. V lost 4 bases, J lost 5 bases, and 14 bases lay in between. For the CDR3, the DNA is TGTGCCAGCAGCTCCCAGGTCCTCGGGACTGAAGCTTTCTTT. This translates into CASSSQVLGTEAFF. Using reference TRBV11-3 and TRBJ1-1 for the parts outside the CDR3, the full variable domain is EAGVVQSPRYKIIEKKQPVAFWCNPISGHNTLYWYLQNLGQGPELLIRYENEEAVDDSQLPKDRFSAERLKGVDSTLKIQPAELGDSAVYLCASSSQVLGTEAFFGQGTRLTVV.

This clone was counted only a few times. V and J are TRBV2 and TRBJ1-1; D remains unclear. The ends were cut back, 6 bases at V and 2 bases at J, with 10 bases in the middle. There are 13 residues in the CDR3. Germline CDR1 reads SNHLY; CDR2 reads FYNNEI. In nucleotides, the CDR3 is TGTGCCAGCAGGGCGGAGGCCAACACTGAAGCTTTCTTT. It codes for CASRAEANTEAFF.

The V gene is TRBV5-1, the J gene TRBJ2-5; D might be TRBD2 (5 bases). The CDR3 totals 13 residues. Trimming took 0 bases from V and 7 from J, leaving 10 bases between them. Germline lookup yields CDR1 SGHRS and CDR2 YFSETQ. CDR3 loop: CASSLVVGRTQYF. The CDR3 region has the DNA TGCGCCAGCAGCTTGGTGGTGGGGAGGACCCAGTACTTC.